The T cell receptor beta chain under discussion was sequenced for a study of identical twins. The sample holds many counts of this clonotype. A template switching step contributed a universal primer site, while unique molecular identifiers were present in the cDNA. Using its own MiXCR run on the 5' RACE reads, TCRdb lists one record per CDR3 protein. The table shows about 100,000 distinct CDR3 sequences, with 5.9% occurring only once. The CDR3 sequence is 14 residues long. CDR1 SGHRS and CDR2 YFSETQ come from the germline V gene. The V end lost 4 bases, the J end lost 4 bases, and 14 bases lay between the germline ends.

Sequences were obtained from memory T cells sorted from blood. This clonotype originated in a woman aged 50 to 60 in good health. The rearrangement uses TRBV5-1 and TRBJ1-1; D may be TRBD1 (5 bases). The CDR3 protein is CASSGTGASTEAFF. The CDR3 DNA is TGCGCCAGCAGCGGGACGGGTGCGAGCACTGAAGCTTTCTTT.